This T cell receptor beta chain was observed in a study of T cell responses to AZD1222 COVID-19 vaccine. Whole-study results and caveats: Donors skewed white British and female; clonal diversity was possibly underestimated.

As regards this clone: Its antigen is not identified.

Pooling of second doses given at about 4 or about 12 weeks was done. The germline gives CDR1 SQVTM, CDR2 ANQGSEA. Between the trimmed V and J ends, which lost 4 bases and 1 base, there was a span of 7 bases. The CDR3 spans 12 residues. Method: immunoSEQ multiplex PCR; TCRdb's copy keeps in-frame clones and lacks some. The sample consists of roughly 25,000 clones, more than 85% of them appearing once. The sequencing used peripheral blood, collected 28 days after the second AZD1222 dose. The chain recombines TRBV29-1 with TRBJ1-1, with D possibly being TRBD1 (5 bases). The receptor was derived from an adult who received the AZD1222 COVID-19 vaccine. CDR3 bases: TGCAGCGTTGTTGGGGGGAACACTGAAGCTTTCTTT. It encodes CSVVGGNTEAFF.